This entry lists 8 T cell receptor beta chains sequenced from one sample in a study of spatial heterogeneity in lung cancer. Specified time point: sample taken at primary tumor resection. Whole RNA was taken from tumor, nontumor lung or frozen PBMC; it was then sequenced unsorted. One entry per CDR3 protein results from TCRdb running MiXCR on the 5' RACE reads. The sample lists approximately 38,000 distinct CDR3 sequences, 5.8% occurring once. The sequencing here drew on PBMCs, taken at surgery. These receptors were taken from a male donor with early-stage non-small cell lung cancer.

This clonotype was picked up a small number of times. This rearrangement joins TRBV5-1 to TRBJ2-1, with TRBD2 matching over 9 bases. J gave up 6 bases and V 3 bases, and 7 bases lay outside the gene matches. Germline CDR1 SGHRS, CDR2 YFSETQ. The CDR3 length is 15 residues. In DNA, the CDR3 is TGCGCCAGCAGCTCTTCCGGGACTAGCCCCAATGAGCAGTTCTTC. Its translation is CASSSSGTSPNEQFF.

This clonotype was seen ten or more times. DNA of the CDR3: TGTGCCAGCAGCCCTCTTGGGGGGAAGGCCCTCCACTTT. Translating gives CASSPLGGKALHF. This chain links TRBV6-6 with TRBJ1-6; perhaps TRBD1 as D (5 bases). The V and J ends lost 6 bases and 14 bases respectively, with 17 bases between them. There are 13 residues in the CDR3. Germline-derived CDR1 and CDR2 are MNHNY and SVGAGI (reference sequence).

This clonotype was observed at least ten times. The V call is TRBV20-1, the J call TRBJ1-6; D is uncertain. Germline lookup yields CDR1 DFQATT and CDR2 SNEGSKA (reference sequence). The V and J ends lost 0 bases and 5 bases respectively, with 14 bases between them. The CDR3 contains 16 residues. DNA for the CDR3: TGCAGTGCTAGAGATTCCAGGAAGAGGAATAATTCACCCCTCCACTTT. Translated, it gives CSARDSRKRNNSPLHF.

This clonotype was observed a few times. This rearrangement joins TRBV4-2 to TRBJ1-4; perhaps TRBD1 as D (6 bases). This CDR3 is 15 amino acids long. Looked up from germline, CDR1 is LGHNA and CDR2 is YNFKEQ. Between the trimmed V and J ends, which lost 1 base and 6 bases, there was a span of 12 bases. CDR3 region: CASSQGDAGDEKLFF. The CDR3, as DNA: TGTGCCAGCAGCCAAGGGGATGCAGGGGATGAAAAACTGTTTTTT.

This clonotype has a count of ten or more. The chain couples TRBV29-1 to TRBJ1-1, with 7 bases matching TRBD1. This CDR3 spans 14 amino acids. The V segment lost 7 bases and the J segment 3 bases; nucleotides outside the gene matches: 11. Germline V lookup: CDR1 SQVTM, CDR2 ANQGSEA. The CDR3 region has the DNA TGCAGCGCCCAAAGAGGTACAGGGGACACTGAAGCTTTCTTT. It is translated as CSAQRGTGDTEAFF.

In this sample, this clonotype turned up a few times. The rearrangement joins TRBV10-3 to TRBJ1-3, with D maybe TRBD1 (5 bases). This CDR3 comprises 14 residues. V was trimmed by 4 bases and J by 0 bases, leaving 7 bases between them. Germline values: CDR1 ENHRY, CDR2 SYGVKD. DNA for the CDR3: TGTGCCATCAGTGCCGGGACCTCTGGAAACACCATATATTTT. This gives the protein CAISAGTSGNTIYF.

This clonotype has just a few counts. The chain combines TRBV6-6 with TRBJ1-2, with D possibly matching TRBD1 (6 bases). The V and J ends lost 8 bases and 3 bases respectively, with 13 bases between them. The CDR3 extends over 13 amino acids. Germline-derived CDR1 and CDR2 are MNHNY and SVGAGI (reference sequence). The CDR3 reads CASGIQGDYGYTF. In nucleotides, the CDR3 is TGTGCCAGCGGAATACAGGGAGACTATGGCTACACCTTC.

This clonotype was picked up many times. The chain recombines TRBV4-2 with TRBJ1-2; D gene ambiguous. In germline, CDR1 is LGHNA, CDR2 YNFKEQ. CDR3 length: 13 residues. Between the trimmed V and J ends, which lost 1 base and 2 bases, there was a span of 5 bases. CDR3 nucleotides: TGTGCCAGCAGCCAAGGGTTGAACTATGGCTACACCTTC. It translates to CASSQGLNYGYTF.